The T cell receptor beta chain under discussion was sequenced for a study of blood T cell repertoires in COVID-19. At the level of the study: The cDNA or gDNA used as material had been derived from T cells, B-cell-depleted T cells, or PBMCs.

Looked up from germline, CDR1 is MNHNY and CDR2 is SVGAGI (reference sequence). The junction had 6 bases not matched to a gene; V was cut back by 6 bases and J by 3 bases. CDR3 length: 15 amino acids. Data came from immunoSEQ multiplex PCR; TCRdb stores just in-frame clones and leaves some out. The table records fewer than 250,000 clones, 70% to 90% of them present only once. The chain combines TRBV6-6 with TRBJ2-2, with 8 bases lining up with TRBD1. Sequencing was performed on peripheral blood. The sequence was obtained from a woman in her thirties or forties who had recovered from COVID-19. Here the CDR3 DNA reads TGTGCCAGCAGACCAGGGGGCGCGGACACCGGGGAGCTGTTTTTT. This gives the protein CASRPGGADTGELFF.